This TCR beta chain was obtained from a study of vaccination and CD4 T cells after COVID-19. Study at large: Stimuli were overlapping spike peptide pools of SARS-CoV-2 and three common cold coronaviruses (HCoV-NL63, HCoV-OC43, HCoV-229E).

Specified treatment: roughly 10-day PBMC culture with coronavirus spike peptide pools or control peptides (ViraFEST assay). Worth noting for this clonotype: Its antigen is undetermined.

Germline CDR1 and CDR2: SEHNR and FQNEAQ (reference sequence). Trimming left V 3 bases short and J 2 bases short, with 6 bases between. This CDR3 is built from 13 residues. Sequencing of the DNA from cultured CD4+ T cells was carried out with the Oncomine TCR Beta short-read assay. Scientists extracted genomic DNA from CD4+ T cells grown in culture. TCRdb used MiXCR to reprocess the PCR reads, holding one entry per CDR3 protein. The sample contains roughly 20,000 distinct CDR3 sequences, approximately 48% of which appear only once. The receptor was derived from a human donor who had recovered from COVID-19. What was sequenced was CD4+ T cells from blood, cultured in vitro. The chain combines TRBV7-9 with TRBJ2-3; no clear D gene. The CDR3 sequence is CASSFGFTDTQYF. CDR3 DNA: TGTGCCAGCAGCTTCGGGTTCACAGATACGCAGTATTTT.